A selection of T cell receptor beta chains follows, all from one sample in a study of blood T cell repertoires in COVID-19. This table comes from immunoSEQ multiplex PCR, and its TCRdb copy is limited to in-frame clones, with some not included. The sample holds 65,000 to 75,000 clones, around three quarters seen once. Source material: peripheral blood. The receptors come from a human donor in a cohort sampled during active COVID-19. Both conserved end residues are part of each CDR3. The order of the fields is clone size, V gene, D gene, J gene, CDR3 length, CDR3 protein, CDR3 DNA. D genes are given only for firm matches. Not every row has a clone size; where given, it reads once, few, many or a size class.

.	TRBV7-2	.	TRBJ2-7	14	CASSLGPQGYEQYF	TGTGCCAGCAGCTTAGGTCCCCAGGGCTACGAGCAGTACTTC
.	TRBV6-5	TRBD1	TRBJ2-7	14	CASSSPTGGGEQYF	TGTGCCAGCAGTTCACCAACAGGGGGCGGCGAGCAGTACTTC
.	TRBV19	.	TRBJ2-5	13	CASRITGSETQYF	TGTGCCAGTAGGATAACAGGGTCAGAGACCCAGTACTTC
few	TRBV18	.	TRBJ1-2	13	CASSPKHDYGYTF	TGTGCCAGCTCACCAAAGCATGACTATGGCTACACCTTC
.	TRBV27	.	TRBJ2-7	15	CASSLGEHKPYEQYF	TGTGCCAGCAGTTTAGGGGAGCATAAACCCTACGAGCAGTACTTC
.	TRBV5-4	TRBD1	TRBJ2-3	16	CASSPLGQGVTDTQYF	TGTGCCAGCAGCCCCCTCGGACAGGGGGTAACAGATACGCAGTATTTT
.	TRBV21-1	.	TRBJ2-1	17	CASSKGRQRDSYNEQFF	TGTGCCAGCAGCAAAGGGCGCCAGCGGGACTCCTACAATGAGCAGTTCTTC
few	TRBV10-1	.	TRBJ2-5	13	CASSEGLQETQYF	TGCGCCAGCAGTGAGGGGCTCCAAGAGACCCAGTACTTC
.	TRBV5-1	.	TRBJ1-1	13	CASSREGFAEAFF	TGCGCCAGCAGCCGCGAGGGATTCGCTGAAGCTTTCTTT
.	TRBV7-2	TRBD1	TRBJ2-7	16	CASTPHPGTGEGEQYF	TGTGCCAGCACCCCCCACCCCGGGACAGGGGAGGGCGAGCAGTACTTC
.	TRBV27	.	TRBJ1-1	14	CASRPLEVNTEAFF	TGTGCCAGCAGGCCCTTAGAGGTGAACACTGAAGCTTTCTTT
.	TRBV11-3	TRBD1	TRBJ2-1	17	CASSLVSGQGAVHEQFF	TGTGCCAGCAGCTTAGTTAGCGGACAGGGGGCGGTACATGAGCAGTTCTTC
.	TRBV19	.	TRBJ1-5	16	CASSIQGQGWNQPQHF	TGTGCCAGTAGTATTCAGGGCCAAGGGTGGAATCAGCCCCAGCATTTT
.	TRBV10-3	TRBD1	TRBJ1-4	16	CAISDPGQATNEKLFF	TGTGCCATCAGTGACCCGGGACAGGCAACTAATGAAAAACTGTTTTTT
.	TRBV14	.	TRBJ1-3	15	CASSLNRVSGNTIYF	TGTGCCAGCAGCCTTAACAGGGTCTCTGGAAACACCATATATTTT
.	TRBV30	.	TRBJ2-1	12	CAWSALAREQFF	TGTGCCTGGAGTGCTCTAGCGCGTGAGCAGTTCTTC
few	TRBV10-3	.	TRBJ1-1	14	CAISEGTLNTEAFF	TGTGCCATCAGTGAGGGGACACTTAACACTGAAGCTTTCTTT
.	TRBV4-3	.	TRBJ1-6	17	CASSQDLMSSYNSPLHF	TGCGCCAGCAGCCAAGATCTGATGAGCTCCTATAATTCACCCCTCCACTTT
once	TRBV7-6	.	TRBJ1-1	14	CASSPLGANTEAFF	TGTGCCAGCAGCCCGTTGGGGGCGAACACTGAAGCTTTCTTT
.	TRBV5-5	.	TRBJ2-6	13	CASTPAGANVLTF	TGTGCCAGCACCCCGGCTGGGGCCAACGTCCTGACTTTC
.	TRBV4-2	TRBD2	TRBJ2-7	15	CASSQEWEGTYEQYF	TGTGCCAGCAGCCAAGAGTGGGAGGGTACCTACGAGCAGTACTTC
.	TRBV19	.	TRBJ2-5	11	CASGRGETQYF	TGTGCTTCTGGTAGGGGTGAGACCCAGTACTTC
once	TRBV6-1	.	TRBJ2-7	14	CASSDPSTGYEQYF	TGTGCCAGCAGTGATCCCTCCACAGGCTACGAGCAGTACTTC